This entry lists 11 T cell receptor beta chains sequenced from one sample in a study of cytomegalovirus exposure and HLA in healthy donors. Profiled with immunoSEQ multiplex PCR; TCRdb holds only in-frame clones, not every one. The table lists roughly 80,000 clones, 85% to 95% of them singletons, with roughly 0.62% in the top ten. Sequencing was carried out using PBMCs. The source of these receptors is a man between 18 and 29 years old in good health and CMV-seronegative.

The V call is TRBV4-1, the J call TRBJ2-1; tentatively, D is TRBD1 (6 bases). The V end was cut by 4 bases, the J end by 6 bases, with 10 bases between. This CDR3 is 13 amino acids long. Per germline, CDR1 MGHRA and CDR2 YSYEKL. The CDR3 DNA reads as TGCGCCAGCAGCCGGGACAAGGCCAATGAGCAGTTCTTC. This translates into CASSRDKANEQFF.

This clone came up once. This sequence joins TRBV30 and TRBJ2-5; D unclear. V lost 1 base and J lost 5, with 20 bases in between. Germline CDR1 is GTSNPN and CDR2 is SVGIG (reference sequence). The CDR3 is 16 amino acids. CDR3 sequence (DNA): TGTGCCTGGAGTGATTACCGTGTTAGAAGGCGGGAGACCCAGTACTTC. Its protein product is CAWSDYRVRRRETQYF.

The genes are TRBV27 and TRBJ2-1; no firm D call. CDR1 and CDR2 (germline): MNHEY, SMNVEV (reference sequence). V was trimmed by 2 bases and J by 10 bases, leaving 9 bases between them. The CDR3 spans 12 residues. CDR3 loop: CASSLVGSEQFF. In DNA, the CDR3 is TGTGCCAGCAGTTTAGTCGGTTCCGAGCAGTTCTTC.

This chain uses TRBV7-8 with TRBJ2-7, with 9 bases fitting TRBD2. This CDR3 contains 16 residues. CDR1 and CDR2 from the germline V gene are SGHVS and FQNEAQ. V shed 5 bases, J shed 5 bases, and the junction held 13 bases outside the gene matches. This chain's CDR3 is CASSPPPRTSVHEQYF. CDR3 in DNA: TGTGCCAGCAGCCCACCCCCCCGGACTAGCGTCCACGAGCAGTACTTC.

The chain has TRBV6-1 and TRBJ2-1; 9 positions agree with TRBD2. The germline CDR1 and CDR2 sequences are MNHNS and SASEGT. With 2 bases clipped from V and 0 bases from J, the junction kept 2 bases outside the gene matches. The CDR3 sequence is 16 residues long. The CDR3 sequence is CASSELSGGSYNEQFF. The CDR3 nucleotides are TGTGCCAGCAGTGAACTTAGCGGGGGCTCCTACAATGAGCAGTTCTTC.

The rearrangement uses TRBV27 and TRBJ1-5; D is perhaps TRBD1 (6 bases). This CDR3 has 16 residues. V was shortened by 4 bases and J by 0 bases, with 13 bases between the two germline ends. Germline V gene data show CDR1 as MNHEY and CDR2 as SMNVEV (reference sequence). The CDR3: CASSSRDTNSNQPQHF. DNA for the CDR3: TGTGCCAGCAGTTCCCGGGACACTAATAGCAATCAGCCCCAGCATTTT.

The chain is built from TRBV27 and TRBJ2-1; 8 bases map to TRBD2. Germline V gives CDR1 MNHEY, CDR2 SMNVEV (reference sequence). The J segment lost 9 bases and the V segment lost 11 bases, leaving 12 bases of the junction unmatched. This CDR3 region has 13 residues. CDR3 nucleotides: TGTGCCGCCGGGCGGGAGGATCGAGGTGAGCAGTTCTTC. Residues: CAAGREDRGEQFF.

The chain links TRBV7-8 to TRBJ2-7; 7 nucleotides match TRBD2. This CDR3 region has 17 residues. Trimming removed 0 bases from V and 1 base from J; junction bases left unmatched: 9. Germline V gene sequence: CDR1 SGHVS, CDR2 FQNEAQ. The CDR3 loop reads CASSLALAGVVSYEQYF. The CDR3 nucleotides are TGTGCCAGCAGCTTAGCGTTGGCGGGAGTTGTATCCTACGAGCAGTACTTC.

The genes are TRBV30 and TRBJ1-5, with TRBD1 identical over 7 bases. Trimming removed 5 bases from V and 3 bases from J; junction bases left unmatched: 4. In germline, CDR1 is GTSNPN, CDR2 SVGIG (reference sequence). The CDR3 runs to 13 residues. CDR3 bases: TGTGCCTGGGGGACAGAAGTCAATCAGCCCCAGCATTTT. Residues: CAWGTEVNQPQHF.

The genes are TRBV21-1 and TRBJ1-1; the D call TRBD1 from the table was never checked on the DNA. TRBV21-1 is recorded as a pseudogene. CDR3 length: 13 residues. CDR3 DNA: TGTGCCAGCAGGTATACAGGGATAACTGAAGCTTTCTTT. It encodes CASRYTGITEAFF.

This clone came up once. This chain uses TRBV19 with TRBJ1-4, with 11 bases matching TRBD1. Trimming cost V 4 bases and J 4 bases; bases outside gene matches: 5. CDR3 length equals 16 residues. Germline-derived CDR1 and CDR2 are LNHDA and SQIVND (reference sequence). Here the CDR3 DNA reads TGTGCCAGTAGTACCCTGGGGACAGGGGGTAATGAAAAACTGTTTTTT. The encoded protein is CASSTLGTGGNEKLFF.